This TCR beta chain originates from a study of tumor and adjacent non-tumor tissue in lung cancer. Study at large: There were about 12 adenocarcinoma, a couple of squamous cell carcinoma and 1 small cell lung cancer cases. Aged roughly 31 to 85 years, patients included more than nine men and roughly five women with stage I to III disease. The study's findings and limits: Top 100 clones took a larger repertoire share in normal lung.

RNA was extracted from bulk tissue without any cell sorting. Donors were chemotherapy-naive, newly diagnosed lung cancer surgical patients in China, August–late 2014. The library came from three nested PCR rounds adapted from ARM-PCR protocols. From the multiplex PCR reads, TCRdb called clonotypes with MiXCR, one entry per CDR3 protein. The table lists 100,000 to 150,000 distinct CDR3 sequences, 66% of them singletons, with around 13% in the top ten. Remarks on this clonotype: The antigen is not known. Since a much larger clone is just one base distant, this may be a read error.

CDR3 length: 17 amino acids. Germline V gives CDR1 LGHNA, CDR2 YNFKEQ. The V and J ends lost 7 bases and 2 bases, in that order; junction bases with no gene match: 12. Specimen: lung tumor tissue. The TCR sequence derives from a man in his thirties or forties with non-small cell lung cancer. V usage is TRBV4-2 and J usage is TRBJ2-3; 10 bases agree with TRBD2. DNA of the CDR3: TGTGCCAGCACTCCTGGACTAGCGGATTTAACCACAGATACGCAGTATTTT. It encodes CASTPGLADLTTDTQYF.